The 21 T cell receptor beta chains listed next were all sequenced from one sample in a study of blood T cell repertoires in COVID-19. Using immunoSEQ multiplex PCR, the repertoire was profiled, and TCRdb retains in-frame clones only, with some absent. The data show hundreds of thousands of clones, about 82% seen once. Specimen: peripheral blood. The receptors shown here come from a woman aged 80 or over with acute or convalescent COVID-19.

In nucleotides, the CDR3 is TGCGCCAGCAGCTTGTCTACGGGACAGAAGAACACTGAAGCTTTCTTT. It encodes CASSLSTGQKNTEAFF. V gene TRBV5-1 combines with J gene TRBJ1-1; 7 bases match TRBD1. The CDR3 totals 16 residues. J lost 1 base, V lost 1 base, and 7 bases had no gene match. CDR1 is SGHRS, CDR2 YFSETQ, per germline. Full variable domain (outside the CDR3, taken from reference TRBV5-1 and TRBJ1-1): KAGVTQTPRYLIKTRGQQVTLSCSPISGHRSVSWYQQTPGQGLQFLFEYFSETQRNKGNFPGRFSGRQFSNSRSEMNVSTLELGDSALYLCASSLSTGQKNTEAFFGQGTRLTVV.

The chain is built from TRBV18 and TRBJ2-7; 13 nucleotides agree with TRBD2. V was clipped by 3 bases and J by 3 bases; unmatched bases: 2. The CDR3 consists of 15 residues. The V gene's germline CDR1 is KGHSH and CDR2 LQKENI. Here the CDR3 DNA reads TGTGCCAGCTCACCGGGGACTAGCGGGAACTACGAGCAGTACTTC. It codes for CASSPGTSGNYEQYF.

V usage is TRBV9 and J usage is TRBJ2-7, with D possibly TRBD1 on 6 matching bases. Deletions cut 0 bases from V and 3 bases from J, with 13 bases between. The germline CDR1 and CDR2 sequences are SGDLS and YYNGEE. This CDR3 has 15 amino acids. CDR3 DNA sequence: TGTGCCAGCAGCGTAGATCAGGGGAGAGACTACGAGCAGTACTTC. Amino acid sequence: CASSVDQGRDYEQYF.

The V call is TRBV7-2, the J call TRBJ1-1; possibly TRBD1 for D (5 bases). Germline CDR1 and CDR2: SGHTA and FQGNSA. V shed 3 bases and J shed 5 bases, with 10 bases lying between them. This CDR3 has 13 residues. CDR3 residues: CASSFTGYTEAFF. In nucleotides, the CDR3 is TGTGCCAGCAGCTTCACAGGCTATACTGAAGCTTTCTTT.

The chain combines TRBV6-5 with TRBJ2-3; D call uncertain. The CDR3 length is 13 residues. CDR1 MNHEY and CDR2 SVGAGI come from the germline V gene. V lost 2 bases and J lost 0, with 3 bases in between. The CDR3 sequence: CASSYPSTDTQYF. Written as DNA, the CDR3 is TGTGCCAGCAGTTACCCTAGCACAGATACGCAGTATTTT.

The CDR3 sequence is CATSDGTGGYYGYTF. The CDR3 nucleotides are TGTGCCACCAGTGATGGGACCGGGGGGTACTATGGCTACACCTTC. The chain links TRBV24-1 to TRBJ1-2; perhaps TRBD1 as D (5 bases). V was trimmed by 3 bases and J by 3 bases, leaving 13 bases between them. The CDR3 runs to 15 residues. Germline V lookup: CDR1 KGHDR, CDR2 SFDVKD.

This chain uses TRBV19 with TRBJ2-1; D might be TRBD2 (5 bases). Deletions cut 4 bases from V and 7 bases from J, with 11 bases between. Germline assignment: CDR1 LNHDA and CDR2 SQIVND (reference sequence). The CDR3 loop spans 13 amino acids. CDR3 loop: CASSRGRGNEQFF. CDR3 in DNA: TGTGCCAGTAGTAGGGGTCGGGGTAATGAGCAGTTCTTC.

V is TRBV5-4 and J is TRBJ1-1; the D is unclear. This CDR3 region has 13 residues. CDR1 and CDR2 (germline): SGHNT, YYREEE (reference sequence). Trimming pared 4 bases from V and 7 bases from J, leaving 14 bases between. The CDR3 loop is CASSLPPLSEAFF. In nucleotides, the CDR3 is TGTGCCAGCAGCCTACCCCCCCTGAGTGAAGCTTTCTTT. The full variable domain, completed using reference TRBV5-4 and TRBJ1-1, is ETGVTQSPTHLIKTRGQQVTLRCSSQSGHNTVSWYQQALGQGPQFIFQYYREEENGRGNFPPRFSGLQFPNYSSELNVNALELDDSALYLCASSLPPLSEAFFGQGTRLTVV.

The sample holds a few counts of this clone. The V and J genes are TRBV14 and TRBJ2-1; 8 nucleotides align to TRBD2. V trimming: 3 bases; J trimming: 7 bases; junction bases outside the gene matches: 8. The CDR3 loop spans 15 amino acids. Germline V gene data show CDR1 as SGHDN and CDR2 as FVKESK. The CDR3 here is CASSHRIAGINEQFF. In DNA, the CDR3 is TGTGCCAGCAGCCATCGGATAGCGGGGATAAATGAGCAGTTCTTC.

The chain employs TRBV10-3 and TRBJ2-3; 13 bases match TRBD2. There are 14 residues in the CDR3. The germline V gene has CDR1 ENHRY and CDR2 SYGVKD. V was clipped by 9 bases and J by 6 bases; unmatched bases: 6. The CDR3, as DNA: TGTGCCATTACTAGCGGGGGGGCCTCGGATACGCAGTATTTT. Translation gives CAITSGGASDTQYF.

The chain is built from TRBV5-8 and TRBJ1-2, with D perhaps TRBD1 (6 bases). Germline V CDR1 and CDR2: SGHTS, YDEGEE. The ends were cut back, 0 bases at V and 7 bases at J, with 16 bases in the middle. This CDR3 is 15 amino acids long. In DNA, the CDR3 is TGTGCCAGCAGCTTGGGGCCACAGGGTTTCTTTGGCTACACCTTC. It encodes CASSLGPQGFFGYTF.

The chain couples TRBV19 to TRBJ2-2; 10 bases fit TRBD1. This CDR3 has 16 residues. Per germline, CDR1 LNHDA and CDR2 SQIVND (reference sequence). With 5 bases clipped from V and 4 bases from J, the junction kept 7 bases outside the gene matches. The CDR3 region has the DNA TGTGCCAGTAGTCGGACAGGGGGGAAGATCACCGGGGAGCTGTTTTTT. It codes for CASSRTGGKITGELFF.

The chain joins TRBV3-1 (or the pseudogene TRBV3-2) to TRBJ2-7; no firm D call. V gave up 2 bases and J gave up 0 bases, with 11 bases separating them. Germline CDR1 reads LGHDT; CDR2 reads YNNKEL (reference sequence). The CDR3 spans 15 residues. In DNA, the CDR3 is TGTGCCAGCAGCCAAACAGTTAGTAACTCCTACGAGCAGTACTTC. Amino acids: CASSQTVSNSYEQYF.

The chain carries TRBV2 and TRBJ2-7; the match to TRBD2 covers 8 bases. The V segment lost 6 bases and the J segment 2 bases; nucleotides outside the gene matches: 9. This CDR3 comprises 15 residues. Germline V gene sequence: CDR1 SNHLY, CDR2 FYNNEI. This chain's CDR3 is CASRGEREWAYEQYF. The CDR3 nucleotides read TGTGCCAGCAGAGGTGAGCGGGAGTGGGCCTACGAGCAGTACTTC.

This chain connects TRBV30 to TRBJ2-1; 9 bases are shared with TRBD1. The V and J ends lost 6 bases and 4 bases, in that order; junction bases with no gene match: 10. There are 15 residues in the CDR3. From germline, CDR1 is GTSNPN and CDR2 SVGIG (reference sequence). CDR3 sequence (DNA): TGTGCCTGCGAACAGGGGGCCTCGTTGTACAATGAGCAGTTCTTC. Amino acids: CACEQGASLYNEQFF.

V usage is TRBV7-2 and J usage is TRBJ2-7, with 11 bases matching TRBD1. Per germline, CDR1 SGHTA and CDR2 FQGNSA. The V gene end was trimmed by 3 bases and the J gene end by 6 bases; junction bases not matched to a gene: 7. The CDR3 runs to 15 residues. CDR3 nucleotides: TGTGCCAGCAGCTTGGGTGGACAGGGGGCTCTCGAGCAGTACTTC. This encodes CASSLGGQGALEQYF.

In its sample, this clone was seen a few times. This rearrangement joins TRBV4-2 to TRBJ1-5, with a tentative D call TRBD1 (5 bases). Trimming cost V 0 bases and J 7 bases, with 13 bases left between them. Germline loops: CDR1 LGHNA, CDR2 YNFKEQ. The CDR3 totals 15 residues. DNA for the CDR3: TGTGCCAGCAGCCAAGATCCCCAGGGAGGACAGCCCCAGCATTTT. Encoded protein: CASSQDPQGGQPQHF.

This clone occurred once. The V gene is TRBV9, the J gene TRBJ1-4, with 9 nucleotides matching TRBD1. The V and J ends lost 0 bases and 8 bases, in that order; junction bases with no gene match: 2. Germline loops: CDR1 SGDLS, CDR2 YYNGEE. This CDR3 comprises 14 residues. The CDR3 region is CASSVGGTGEKLFF. The CDR3, as DNA: TGTGCCAGCAGCGTAGGGGGGACAGGGGAAAAACTGTTTTTT. Combining the CDR3 with reference TRBV9 and TRBJ1-4 gives the whole variable domain DSGVTQTPKHLITATGQRVTLRCSPRSGDLSVYWYQQSLDQGLQFLIQYYNGEERAKGNILERFSAQQFPDLHSELNLSSLELGDSALYFCASSVGGTGEKLFFGSGTQLSVL.

The rearrangement uses TRBV27 and TRBJ2-2; TRBD2 aligns across 9 bases. With V trimmed by 2 bases and J by 0 bases, 7 bases remained unmatched. Germline CDR1 is MNHEY and CDR2 is SMNVEV (reference sequence). CDR3 length: 18 residues. This CDR3 is CASSLLSSGIANTGELFF. The CDR3 DNA reads as TGTGCCAGCAGTTTACTCTCTAGCGGGATAGCGAACACCGGGGAGCTGTTTTTT.

This clone was recorded only once. The junction and the germline gene differ at one end; a read error may be behind it. The V and J genes are TRBV7-7 and TRBJ2-7, with D uncertain. The CDR3 is 15 residues long. Germline values: CDR1 SSHAT, CDR2 FNYEAQ (reference sequence). The CDR3 DNA follows: TGTGCTAGCAGCTTGTCTCGCGCGATTACCTACGAGCAGTACTTC. This encodes CASSLSRAITYEQYF.

V usage is TRBV4-3 and J usage is TRBJ1-2; perhaps TRBD1 as D (5 bases). Germline CDR1 and CDR2: LGHNA and YSLEER. Trimming took 0 bases from V and 3 from J, leaving 11 bases between them. The CDR3 sequence is 15 residues long. DNA for the CDR3: TGCGCCAGCAGCCAAGATAACAGGCCCGACTATGGCTACACCTTC. It codes for CASSQDNRPDYGYTF.